In this sample, the clone carrying this TCR beta chain turned up many times. The data are from a study of T-cell reconstitution after alpha-beta-depleted transplantation in children. CDR1 is MNHEY and CDR2 is SMNVEV in the germline V gene (reference sequence). V shed 8 bases and J 1 base; nucleotides not matched to a gene: 15. The CDR3 contains 18 residues. Preparation of the TCRbeta library used unique molecular identifiers. TCRdb processed the PCR reads anew with MiXCR; each CDR3 protein has one entry. The data contain about 340,000 distinct CDR3 sequences, 10% to 15% of them singletons. This sample comprised PBMCs, obtained from the stem cell graft. This chain connects TRBV27 to TRBJ2-2, with 8 positions matching TRBD2. This clonotype was sampled from a human donor who donated a stem cell graft to a child with Fanconi anemia. CDR3 nucleotides: TGTGCCAGCTCCTTCCGCCCGACTAGCGCCTTGAACACCGGGGAGCTGTTTTTT. Its translation: CASSFRPTSALNTGELFF.